This T cell receptor (beta chain) derives from a study of cytomegalovirus exposure and HLA in healthy donors. A single count supports this clone. PCR involved 60 Vbeta and 13 Jbeta primers. Assay used: immunoSEQ multiplex PCR; TCRdb lists only in-frame clones, some missing. The data contain 150,000 to 200,000 clones, roughly 80% of them singletons. Germline loops: CDR1 MNHEY, CDR2 SVGAGI. V trimming: 8 bases; J trimming: 7 bases; junction bases outside the gene matches: 11. The CDR3 spans 14 residues. The specimen sequenced was PBMCs. The chain couples TRBV6-5 to TRBJ2-3; 8 bases fit TRBD2. The TCR sequence derives from a woman aged 18-29 years in good health and CMV-seronegative. CDR3 DNA: TGTGCCAGCTCCAGAACTAGCGGTTCCAATACGCAGTATTTT. Encoded protein: CASSRTSGSNTQYF.